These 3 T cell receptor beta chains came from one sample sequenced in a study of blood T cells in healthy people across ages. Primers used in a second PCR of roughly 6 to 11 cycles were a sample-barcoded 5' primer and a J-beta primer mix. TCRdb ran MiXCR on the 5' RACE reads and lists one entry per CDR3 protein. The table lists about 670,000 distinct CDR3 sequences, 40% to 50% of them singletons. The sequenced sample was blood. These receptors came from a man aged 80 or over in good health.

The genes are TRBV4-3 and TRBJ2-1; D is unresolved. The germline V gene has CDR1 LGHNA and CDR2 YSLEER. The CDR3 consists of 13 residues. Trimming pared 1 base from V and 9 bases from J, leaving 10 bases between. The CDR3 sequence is CASSQVGVSEQFF. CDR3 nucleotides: TGCGCCAGCAGCCAAGTGGGCGTTAGTGAGCAGTTCTTC.

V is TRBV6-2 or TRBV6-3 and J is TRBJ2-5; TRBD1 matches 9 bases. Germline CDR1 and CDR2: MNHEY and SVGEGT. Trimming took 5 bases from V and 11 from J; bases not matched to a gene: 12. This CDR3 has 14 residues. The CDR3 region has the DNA TGTGCCAGCAGTCAGCGACAGGGGGGAAGTTCGCAGTACTTC. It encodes CASSQRQGGSSQYF.

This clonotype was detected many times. In DNA form, the CDR3 reads TGTGCCAGCAGCCAACTCAGGACTAGTCCACAAGAGACCCAGTACTTC. Protein: CASSQLRTSPQETQYF. The rearrangement joins TRBV3-1 to TRBJ2-5, with 7 bases aligning to TRBD2. The CDR3 has 16 amino acids. V shed 2 bases, J shed 2 bases, and the junction held 8 bases outside the gene matches. CDR1 and CDR2 from the germline V gene are LGHDT and YNNKEL (reference sequence).